Sequencing of this T cell receptor beta chain was carried out in a study of cytomegalovirus exposure and HLA in healthy donors (dated by TCRdb to about 2017). Regarding the study in general: An earlier analysis of around 600 of the donors reported 250 to 350 Gb of sequence data and some 120 million unique TCR beta sequences from about 200 million T cells. Approximately 330 gigabases of sequencing data and about 92 million unique TCR sequences made up an early release that covered over 550 HLA-typed donors. The genetic ancestry cluster associated with self-reported Caucasian donors included about four fifths of the approximately 430 genotyped donors. The study aimed to test whether signatures of past pathogen exposure could be identified by cataloging public T cell receptors. The study used immunosequencing to profile the T cell repertoires of several hundred subjects and linked those repertoires to cytomegalovirus serostatus. Besides the first cohort of 666 subjects, a separate validation cohort made up of over 100 different subjects was used. The study combined high-throughput TCR immunosequencing, statistical association of individual TCRs with disease status, and machine learning to predict cytomegalovirus infection status. To study patterns of TCR occurrence, a later analysis re-analyzed previously published TCR beta repertoires from hundreds of donors and added high-resolution HLA genotyping. The later analysis used no new phenotypic data to find candidate immune exposures, relying instead on TCR beta sequences and their occurrence across donors. An earlier analysis of approximately 630 of the donors applied high-throughput TCR beta sequencing to assess whether each TCR beta V gene segment acted as functional or pseudogenic. Donor age, sex, ethnicity and CMV serostatus were collected together with the repertoire data. Genome-wide SNP genotypes for about three fifths of the roughly 700 donors were used in a later genetic analysis, which treated that subset as a discovery cohort. Every discovery cohort repertoire had been produced on one sequencing platform. Both class I and class II loci were covered by HLA typing, at four-digit resolution. The number of donors typed differed by locus, with roughly 620-630 for A, B, C, DRB1 and DQB1, around 500 for DQA1, approximately 580 for DPA1, and around 430 for DPB1. A handful of DR-DQ haplotypes were handled as single units for association and clustering because linkage in the cohort was strong. Among 300 to 500 genotyped donors of the cohort, an average of roughly 230,000 unique TCR beta nucleotide sequences was sequenced per donor, of which 15% to 20% were non-productive.

Library construction relied on the immunoSEQ multiplex PCR assay. For the multiplex PCR, a mixture combining 60 forward primers for TCR Vbeta segments and 13 reverse primers for TCR Jbeta segments was used. The CDR3 region of rearranged TCR beta genes was amplified from genomic DNA by a multiplex PCR assay. The Illumina HiSeq System was used to sequence the amplified TCR beta libraries as 87-base-pair reads. The authors' pipeline ran thus. A later analysis counted some 80 million unique TCR beta chains across the roughly 700 repertoires, and some 12 million of these chains were shared by at least two donors. Raw reads were error-corrected and collapsed into unique sequences with a nearest-neighbor algorithm that merged closely related sequences to remove PCR and sequencing errors. V, D and J gene segments were assigned by aligning CDR3 sequences to IMGT reference sequences. Each retained sequence needed at least a six-nucleotide match to both a V gene segment and a J gene segment. A rearrangement was called productive if the CDR3 had no stop codons and remained in frame with V and J, and every other rearrangement was called non-productive. Following IMGT convention, CDR3 was defined as the stretch from the second conserved V-encoded cysteine to the conserved J-encoded phenylalanine. The earlier analysis of approximately 590 of the donors excluded any sequence lacking an unambiguous match to a single V gene segment. An earlier analysis of a few hundred of the donors called V segments functional above 56.7% productive rearrangements and segregating when the between-donor standard deviation exceeded 5%. A statistical classification framework was built for diagnosing cytomegalovirus status from the catalog of TCR beta chain sequences. V and J gene assignment, in a later analysis, came from comparing TCR nucleotide sequences with IMGT/GENE-DB human TR gene sequences. A later analysis assigned CDR3 sequences and most-parsimonious VDJ recombination scenarios with the TCRdist pipeline. A later analysis defined each TCR beta chain by its CDR3 amino acid sequence plus V-gene family, and excluded reads lacking a unique V-gene family. To address suspected cross-contamination and a sequencing artifact, a later analysis removed around 590 highly shared, low-generation-probability nucleotide sequences. In a later analysis, a clonal expansion index was calculated for each public chain from normalized within-repertoire ranks of inferred template counts. In a later analysis, generation probabilities were computed with a VDJ recombination model fitted to out-of-frame rearrangements, and the resulting probabilities were checked against IGoR. In a later analysis, TCR-TCR, TCR-HLA and TCR-CMV co-occurrence was scored with hypergeometric tests, and a repertoire-size bias correction was applied to TCR pairs. In a later analysis, false discovery rates were estimated by permuting HLA or CMV assignments 20 times. A later analysis grouped co-occurring TCRs with DBSCAN, adding TCRdist sequence similarity when clustering within HLA-allele-positive subsets. Co-occurrence clustering excluded repertoires with fewer than 30,000 or more than 120,000 public chains, plus five with anomalous nucleotide sharing. TCRdb stores this immuneACCESS table with in-frame sequences only. Part of the clones is absent; in the studies checked, under half of the shortfall reflects unresolved V genes, and no reason is known for the rest. V, J and clone size are those of that table, while D and trimming were read from the DNA. In this sample the table shows about 180,000 clones, just under 80% of which occur a single time. The top ten clones comprise 1.3% of the sample.

The cohort consisted of 600 to 750 healthy bone marrow donors. At the time of sampling, all cohort members were nominally healthy, though unrecorded immune exposures were likely present. The donor was CMV seronegative and was included in the group of about 350 seronegative cohort members. Every donor gave a peripheral blood sample, and the peripheral blood mononuclear cells from that sample were used for TCR beta sequencing. The Qiagen DNeasy Blood Extraction Kit was used to extract genomic DNA from the blood cell samples. What the research found in general, with its limitations: Linkage disequilibrium might explain the correlated functional status among segregating V segments, but an unknown experimental factor could not be ruled out. A later analysis reported that several top co-occurrence clusters appeared linked to parvovirus B19, influenza, CMV and Epstein-Barr virus. A total of 150 or so TCR beta chains were listed by the study as associated with cytomegalovirus. Sequencing depth was assumed to be roughly uniform across donors in the presence/absence analyses, though that assumption may not hold. In both the original and validation cohorts, the classifier was reported to diagnose cytomegalovirus status with high specificity and sensitivity. In a later genetic analysis, fewer N-insertions in productive TCRs were reported among donors in an Asian-associated ancestry cluster than the roughly 670-donor mean. Some IMGT-functional V segments, including TRBV6-2 and TRBV6-3, could not be distinguished by the 87-base-pair reads and were therefore excluded. The only immune exposure information available for the cohort was CMV serostatus. The sequencing pipeline was judged likely to have produced a cluster of highly shared sequence variants as a technical artifact. A later genetic analysis associated a missense DCLRE1C variant with V-gene and J-gene trimming of TCR beta chains, and an independent cohort replicated the association. Compared with equally common non-associated chains, HLA-associated TCR beta chains in a later analysis were more clonally expanded and had lower generation probabilities. The cohort was sequenced for TCR beta chains only, and without alpha or paired-chain data the features that could be detected were limited. A further reported finding was that TCR beta sequences accurately predicted the HLA-A and HLA-B alleles for most subjects in the first cohort. A few of the identified cytomegalovirus-associated TCR beta chains were confirmed in vitro to be specific for cytomegalovirus antigens. A later analysis found that TCR association rates varied across HLA loci, with DRB1 alleles showing the most associated TCRs and HLA-C alleles the fewest. The authors suggested that the approach could potentially be extended to other disease states and immunological phenotypes. A later analysis associated roughly 17,000 TCR beta sequences with specific HLA alleles at a false discovery rate of 0.05. Broadly in line with IMGT annotations, most TCR beta V segments showed up in productive rearrangements about 87% or about 30% of the time in an earlier analysis of around 550 of the donors. Because HLA typing was missing for some donors at each locus, association tests included only the typed subset. A later analysis found that most CMV-associated TCR beta chains appeared HLA-restricted, with HLA associations seemingly driven largely by CMV exposure. Most TCR sequences were seen in very few donors, while some public TCRs were found in many individuals. When HLA alleles, especially DR and DQ, strongly co-occurred, attributing TCR associations to individual alleles was difficult. The earlier analysis of approximately 540 of the donors excluded fewer than 20 rarely observed V segments, including chromosome 9 orphons, because counts were too low.

Comments on this clone: This receptor's antigen is unknown. Qualities for individual bases were not recorded, and no much larger clone is one base off.

The CDR3 has 16 amino acids, counting the end cysteine and phenylalanine. Only the CDR3 DNA is retained, 48 bases long and in frame from the first base. V was cut back by 5 bases and J by 3 bases, leaving a gap of 20 bases between them. CDR1 and CDR2 were assigned from the germline V gene as MGHRA and YSYEKL. The receptor chain draws on TRBV4-1 and TRBJ2-7; a weak D assignment points to TRBD2 (5 bases agree). Sequencing was done on a sample of PBMCs. The sequence was collected from a man aged 30 to 39 in good health and CMV-seronegative. In nucleotides, the sequence is TGCGCCAGCAGCGATACCTCACAGCGGATAAACTACGAGCAGTACTTC. This yields the protein CASSDTSQRINYEQYF.